A selection of T cell receptor beta chains follows, all from one sample in a study of tumor and adjacent non-tumor tissue in lung cancer. TCRdb called the multiplex PCR reads again in MiXCR, with one record for every CDR3 protein. The sample contains around 120,000 distinct CDR3 sequences, around three fifths of which appear only once. Sequencing was performed on lung tumor tissue. These TCRs come from a young man with non-small cell lung cancer. Both conserved end residues are part of each CDR3. A D gene is named only where the DNA matches it firmly. The listing skips clone size in some rows; elsewhere it reads once, few, many or a size class.

TRBV20-1	TRBJ1-1	many	-	CSARRLGLDTEAFF	TGCAGTGCCCGCCGCCTAGGGTTGGACACTGAAGCTTTCTTT
TRBV6-5	TRBJ2-7	many	-	CASSYNMDEQYF	TGTGCCAGCAGTTACAACATGGACGAGCAGTACTTC
TRBV6-2/TRBV6-3	TRBJ2-3	-	-	CASSYLSLNTRYF	TGTGCCAGCAGTTACCTTTCGCTAAATACGCGGTATTTT
TRBV6-2/TRBV6-3	TRBJ2-1	-	-	CAGSYAGASSYNEQFF	TGTGCCGGCAGTTACGCAGGCGCCAGCTCCTACAACGAGCAGTTCTTC
TRBV24-1	TRBJ2-2	-	-	CATSDFGEQGNTGEPFF	TGTGCCACCAGTGATTTTGGGGAGCAGGGGAACACTGGGGAGCCGTTTTTT
TRBV12-3/TRBV12-4	TRBJ1-1	few	-	CASKKDGLNSEAFF	TGTGCCAGCAAAAAGGACGGATTGAACAGTGAAGCTTTCTTT
TRBV11-1	TRBJ2-3	medium-sized	TRBD2	CASSPAGGNTDTQYF	TGTGCCAGCAGCCCAGCGGGGGGTAACACAGATACGCAGTATTTT
TRBV7-3	TRBJ1-2	few	-	CASSLTREGGYTF	TGTGCCAGCAGCTTAACTCGGGAGGGAGGCTACACCTTC
TRBV5-1	TRBJ2-1	few	-	CASSLGAGTNEQFF	TGCGCCAGCAGCTTGGGTGCGGGGACCAATGAGCAGTTCTTC
TRBV6-6	TRBJ1-1	-	TRBD1	CARSYGRTGENTEAFF	TGTGCCAGGAGTTACGGGCGGACAGGTGAAAACACTGAAGCTTTCTTT
TRBV20-1	TRBJ2-2	many	TRBD1	CSAPGQGADTGELFF	TGCAGTGCCCCGGGACAGGGGGCGGACACCGGGGAGCTGTTTTTT
TRBV5-1	TRBJ2-4	few	-	CASSLVQISTTNIQYF	TGCGCCAGCAGCTTGGTACAAATCTCGACCACAAACATTCAGTACTTC
TRBV11-3	TRBJ2-3	-	-	CTSSLPPADTQYF	TGTACCAGCAGCCTACCTCCCGCAGATACACAGTATTTT